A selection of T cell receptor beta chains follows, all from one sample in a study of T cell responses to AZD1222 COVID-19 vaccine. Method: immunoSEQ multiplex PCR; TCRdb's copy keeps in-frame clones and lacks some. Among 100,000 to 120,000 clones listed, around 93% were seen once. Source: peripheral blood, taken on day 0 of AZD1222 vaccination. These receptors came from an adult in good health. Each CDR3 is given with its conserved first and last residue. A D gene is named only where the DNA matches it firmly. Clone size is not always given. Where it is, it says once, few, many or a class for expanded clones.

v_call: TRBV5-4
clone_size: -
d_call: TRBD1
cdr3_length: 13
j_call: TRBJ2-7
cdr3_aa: CASKPGQGDEQYF
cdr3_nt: TGTGCCAGCAAACCGGGACAGGGGGACGAGCAGTACTTC

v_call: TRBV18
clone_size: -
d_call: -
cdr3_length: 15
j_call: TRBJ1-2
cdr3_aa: CASSPASGLNYGYTF
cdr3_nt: TGTGCCAGCTCACCCGCAAGCGGCCTAAACTATGGCTACACCTTC

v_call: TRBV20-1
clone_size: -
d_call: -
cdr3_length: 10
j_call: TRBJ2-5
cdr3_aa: CSANGETQYF
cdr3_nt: TGCAGTGCAAACGGGGAGACCCAGTACTTC

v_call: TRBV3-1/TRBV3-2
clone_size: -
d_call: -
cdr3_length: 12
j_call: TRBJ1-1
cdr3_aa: CASSQEGRQAFF
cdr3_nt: TGTGCCAGCAGCCAAGAGGGTCGTCAAGCTTTCTTT

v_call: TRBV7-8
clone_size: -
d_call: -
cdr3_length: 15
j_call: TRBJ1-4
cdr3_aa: CASSPPEGRGEKLFF
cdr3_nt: TGTGCCAGCAGCCCTCCTGAAGGGCGGGGGGAAAAACTGTTTTTT

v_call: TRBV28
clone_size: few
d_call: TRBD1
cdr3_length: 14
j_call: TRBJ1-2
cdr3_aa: CASSPGQGDYGYTF
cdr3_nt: TGTGCCAGCAGTCCGGGACAGGGAGACTATGGCTACACCTTC

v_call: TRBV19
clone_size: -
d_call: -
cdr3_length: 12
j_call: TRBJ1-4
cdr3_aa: CASSVDRGWLFF
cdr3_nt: TGTGCCAGTAGTGTCGACAGAGGCTGGCTGTTTTTT

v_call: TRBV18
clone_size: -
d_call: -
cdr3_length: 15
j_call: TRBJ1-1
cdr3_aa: CASSGSGRENTEAFF
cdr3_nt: TGTGCCAGCTCGGGTTCGGGACGGGAAAACACTGAAGCTTTCTTT

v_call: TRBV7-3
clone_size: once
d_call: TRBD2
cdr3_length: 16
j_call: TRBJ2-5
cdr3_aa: CASSLIPTSGQETQYF
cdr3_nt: TGTGCCAGCAGCTTAATCCCGACTAGCGGGCAAGAGACCCAGTACTTC

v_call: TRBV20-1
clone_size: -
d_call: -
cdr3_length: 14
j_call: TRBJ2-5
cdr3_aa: CSASLDTYQETQYF
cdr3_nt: TGCAGTGCTAGTCTGGACACTTACCAAGAGACCCAGTACTTC

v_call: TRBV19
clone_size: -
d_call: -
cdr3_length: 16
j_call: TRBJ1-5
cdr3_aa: CASSIRSGQSNQPQHF
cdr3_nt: TGTGCCAGTAGTATCCGAAGCGGGCAAAGCAATCAGCCCCAGCATTTT

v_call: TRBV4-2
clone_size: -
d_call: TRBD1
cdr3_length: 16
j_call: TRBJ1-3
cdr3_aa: CASSQGTGTGGNTIYF
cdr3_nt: TGTGCCAGCAGCCAAGGGACAGGGACGGGGGGAAACACCATATATTTT

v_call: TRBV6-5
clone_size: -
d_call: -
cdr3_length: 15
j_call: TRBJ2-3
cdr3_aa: CASRTNVGPTDTQYF
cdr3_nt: TGTGCCAGCAGGACCAATGTCGGCCCCACAGATACGCAGTATTTT

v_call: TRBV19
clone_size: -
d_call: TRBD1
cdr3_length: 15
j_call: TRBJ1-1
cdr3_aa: CASSIGGTGVGEAFF
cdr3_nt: TGTGCCAGTAGTATAGGTGGGACAGGGGTTGGTGAAGCTTTCTTT

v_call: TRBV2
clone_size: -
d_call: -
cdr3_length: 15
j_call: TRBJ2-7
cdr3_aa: CASGIPHAGIYEQYF
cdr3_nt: TGTGCCAGCGGAATACCCCACGCCGGGATTTACGAGCAGTACTTC

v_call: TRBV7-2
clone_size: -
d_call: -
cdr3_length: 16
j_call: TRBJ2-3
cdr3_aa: CASSLVAGPFTDTQYF
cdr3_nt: TGTGCCAGCAGCTTAGTAGCCGGGCCTTTCACAGATACGCAGTATTTT

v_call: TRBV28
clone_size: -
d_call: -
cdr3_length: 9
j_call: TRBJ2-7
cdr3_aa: CASNPGQYF
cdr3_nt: TGTGCCAGCAACCCGGGGCAGTACTTC

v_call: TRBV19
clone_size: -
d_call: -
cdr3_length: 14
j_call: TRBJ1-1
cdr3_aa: CASSIGQGVPEAFF
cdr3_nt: TGTGCCAGTAGTATTGGGCAGGGAGTGCCTGAAGCTTTCTTT

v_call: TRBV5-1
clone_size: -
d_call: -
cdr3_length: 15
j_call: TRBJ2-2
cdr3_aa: CASSLAPKYTGELFF
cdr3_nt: TGCGCCAGCAGCTTGGCACCGAAGTACACCGGGGAGCTGTTTTTT

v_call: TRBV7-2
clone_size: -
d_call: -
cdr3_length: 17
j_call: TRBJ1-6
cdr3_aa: CASSLDLRGSGHSPLHF
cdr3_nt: TGTGCCAGCAGCTTAGATTTGCGGGGCAGCGGCCATTCACCCCTCCACTTT

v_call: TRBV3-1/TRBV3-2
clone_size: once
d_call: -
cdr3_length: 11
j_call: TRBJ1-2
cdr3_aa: CASSHLYGYTF
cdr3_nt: TGTGCCAGCAGCCACCTCTATGGCTACACCTTC

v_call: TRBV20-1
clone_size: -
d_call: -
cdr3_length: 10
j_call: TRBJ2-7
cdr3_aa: CSASSYEQYF
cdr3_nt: TGCAGTGCTAGCTCCTACGAGCAGTACTTC

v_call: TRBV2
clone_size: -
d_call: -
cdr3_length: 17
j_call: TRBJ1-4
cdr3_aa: CASSPSPPGRHNEKLFF
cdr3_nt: TGTGCCAGCAGTCCCTCTCCTCCGGGACGCCATAATGAAAAACTGTTTTTT

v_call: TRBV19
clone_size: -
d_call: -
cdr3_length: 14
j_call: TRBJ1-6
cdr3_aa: CASSGRDNNSPLHF
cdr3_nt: TGTGCCAGTAGTGGACGGGACAATAATTCACCCCTCCACTTT

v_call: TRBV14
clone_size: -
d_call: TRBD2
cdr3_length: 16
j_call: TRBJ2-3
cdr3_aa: CASSGLAGGRTDTQYF
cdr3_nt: TGTGCCAGCAGCGGACTAGCGGGGGGGCGCACAGATACGCAGTATTTT

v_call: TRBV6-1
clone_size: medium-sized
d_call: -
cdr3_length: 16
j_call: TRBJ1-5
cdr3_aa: CASSELGGQGNQPQHF
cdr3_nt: TGTGCCAGCAGTGAACTTGGGGGGCAGGGCAATCAGCCCCAGCATTTT

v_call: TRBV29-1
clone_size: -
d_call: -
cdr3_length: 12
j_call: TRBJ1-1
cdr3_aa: CSPTDVGPEAFF
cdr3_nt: TGCAGCCCGACCGATGTCGGTCCCGAAGCTTTCTTT

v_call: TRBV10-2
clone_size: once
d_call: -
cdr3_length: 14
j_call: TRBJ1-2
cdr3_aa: CASSVDGTNYGYTF
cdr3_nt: TGCGCCAGCAGTGTAGACGGTACTAACTATGGCTACACCTTC

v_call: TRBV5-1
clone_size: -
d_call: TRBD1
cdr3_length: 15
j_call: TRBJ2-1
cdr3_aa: CASSFRQGKNNEQFF
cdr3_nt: TGCGCCAGCAGCTTTCGACAGGGGAAGAACAATGAGCAGTTCTTC

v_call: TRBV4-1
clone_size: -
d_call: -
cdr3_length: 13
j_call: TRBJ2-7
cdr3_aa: CASSQAQSYEQYF
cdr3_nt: TGCGCCAGCAGCCAAGCTCAGTCCTACGAGCAGTACTTC

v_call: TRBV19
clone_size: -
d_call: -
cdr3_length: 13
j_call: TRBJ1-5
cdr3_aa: CASGPSGVQPQHF
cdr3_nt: TGTGCCAGTGGGCCTTCAGGGGTTCAGCCCCAGCATTTT

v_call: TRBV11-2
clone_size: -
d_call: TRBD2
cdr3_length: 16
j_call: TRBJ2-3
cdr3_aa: CASSEPGLAGTDTQYF
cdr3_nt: TGTGCCAGCAGCGAACCGGGACTAGCGGGCACAGATACGCAGTATTTT

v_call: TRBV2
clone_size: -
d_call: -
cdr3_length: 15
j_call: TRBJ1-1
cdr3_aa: CASTTGGARRTEAFF
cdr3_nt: TGTGCCAGCACTACCGGGGGGGCCAGGCGGACTGAAGCTTTCTTT

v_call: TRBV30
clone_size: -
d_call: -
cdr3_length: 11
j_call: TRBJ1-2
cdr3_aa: CAWNRGWGYTF
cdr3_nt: TGTGCCTGGAACAGAGGCTGGGGCTACACCTTC